The source of this T cell receptor (beta chain) is a study of blood T cell repertoires in COVID-19. About the research overall: Material from acute and convalescent COVID-19 was sourced from the United States, Italy and Spain. T cells, B-cell-depleted T cells, or PBMCs provided the cDNA or gDNA that served as material.

In the authors' workflow: Reference gene primer amplification gave estimated nucleated cell counts. Assay used: immunoSEQ multiplex PCR; TCRdb lists only in-frame clones, some missing. D and trimming were read from the DNA, whereas the V and J calls and clone size are those reported in that table. Counted here are some 450,000 clones, about 90% occurring once; the ten biggest clones make up 0.65% to 1%. Patients at the Seattle site were enrolled during active infection and followed longitudinally. The material sequenced was peripheral blood. The sequence came from a man aged 18 to 35 with COVID-19, enrolled during active disease.

The CDR3 DNA is TGCGCCAGCAGCTTGGACTCTGGACAGTTCTTAAATTCACCCCTCCACTTT. Translation: CASSLDSGQFLNSPLHF. V is TRBV5-1 and J is TRBJ1-6, with a weak D call TRBD1 (6 bases). This CDR3 has 17 residues. V lost 0 bases, J lost 7 bases, and 17 bases lay in between. Germline loops: CDR1 SGHRS, CDR2 YFSETQ. Using reference TRBV5-1 and TRBJ1-6 for the parts outside the CDR3, the full variable domain is KAGVTQTPRYLIKTRGQQVTLSCSPISGHRSVSWYQQTPGQGLQFLFEYFSETQRNKGNFPGRFSGRQFSNSRSEMNVSTLELGDSALYLCASSLDSGQFLNSPLHFGNGTRLTVT.